The following is a T cell receptor beta chain sequence with its context. Only a few counts were recorded for this clone. Its specific antigen is unknown. No base quality information exists; no much larger clone differs at one position. This specimen includes other DNA sequences encoding the same CDR3. The germline V and J ends show losses of 0 bases and 7 bases respectively, and no gene match explains 4 bases of the junction. Based on the germline V gene, the CDR1 and CDR2 sequences are SGHRS and YFSETQ. Including the terminal cysteine and phenylalanine, the CDR3 comprises 14 residues. Kept here is only the CDR3 DNA, which spans 42 bases and is read in frame from base 1. Library preparation was by the immunoSEQ multiplex PCR assay. The multiplex PCR relied on a mix of 60 forward primers for TCR Vbeta segments and 13 reverse primers for TCR Jbeta segments. The CDR3 region of rearranged TCR beta genes was amplified from genomic DNA with a multiplex PCR assay. The Illumina HiSeq System was used to sequence the amplified TCR beta libraries as 87-base-pair reads. The source study handled its data this way. In a later analysis, tens of millions of unique TCR beta chains were counted across the roughly 700 repertoires, and roughly 11 million of these chains were shared by at least two donors. Raw reads were error-corrected and collapsed into unique sequences by a nearest-neighbor algorithm in which closely related sequences were merged to remove PCR and sequencing errors. To assign V, D and J gene segments, CDR3 sequences were aligned to IMGT reference sequences. For a sequence to be retained, a match of at least six nucleotides was required to both a V gene segment and a J gene segment. A rearrangement counted as productive if the CDR3 had no stop codons and remained in frame with V and J, and every other rearrangement counted as non-productive. CDR3 was defined by IMGT convention, running from the second conserved V-encoded cysteine to the conserved J-encoded phenylalanine. The earlier analysis of 587 of the donors excluded sequences that lacked an unambiguous match to a single V gene segment. An earlier analysis of several hundred of the donors called V segments functional above 56.7% productive rearrangements and segregating when the between-donor standard deviation exceeded 5%. A statistical classification framework was developed to diagnose cytomegalovirus status using the catalog of TCR beta chain sequences. A later analysis assigned V and J genes by comparing TCR nucleotide sequences with IMGT/GENE-DB human TR gene sequences. A later analysis assigned CDR3 sequences and most-parsimonious VDJ recombination scenarios with the TCRdist pipeline. In a later analysis, each TCR beta chain was defined by its CDR3 amino acid sequence together with its V-gene family, and reads without a unique V-gene family were excluded. As a way to deal with suspected cross-contamination and a sequencing artifact, a later analysis dropped over 550 nucleotide sequences that were highly shared and had low generation probability. In a later analysis, a clonal expansion index for each public chain was calculated from normalized within-repertoire ranks of inferred template counts. In a later analysis, generation probabilities were computed with a VDJ recombination model fitted to out-of-frame rearrangements, and the resulting probabilities were checked against IGoR. Hypergeometric tests were used in a later analysis to score TCR-TCR, TCR-HLA and TCR-CMV co-occurrence, with a repertoire-size bias correction applied to the TCR pairs. False discovery rates were estimated in a later analysis by permuting HLA or CMV assignments 20 times. In a later analysis, co-occurring TCRs were grouped using DBSCAN, and TCRdist sequence similarity was added for clustering within HLA-allele-positive subsets. Co-occurrence clustering excluded repertoires with fewer than 30,000 or more than 120,000 public chains, plus five with anomalous nucleotide sharing. Sourced from immuneACCESS, this table was stored by TCRdb with only in-frame sequences that have V and J called. A share of the clones is absent; for the studies checked, an unresolved V gene accounts for under half, and the remainder has no known explanation. V and J calls and clone size come straight from that table; D and trimming were deduced from the DNA. In all, the sample holds roughly 190,000 clones, and about four fifths of those were seen once. Roughly an eighth of the sample rests with the top ten.

The sample is drawn from a study of cytomegalovirus exposure and HLA in healthy donors (dated by TCRdb to 2016 to 2017). About the full investigation: An earlier analysis of several hundred of the donors reported roughly 300 Gb of sequence data and 117 million unique TCR beta sequences obtained from approximately 180 million T cells. Approximately 330 gigabases of sequencing data and around 85 million unique TCR sequences made up an early release that covered approximately 700 HLA-typed donors. Among the roughly 430 genotyped donors, around 81% belonged to the genetic ancestry cluster associated with self-reported Caucasian donors. The aim of the study was to test whether cataloging public T cell receptors could identify signatures of past pathogen exposure. The T cell repertoires of 666 subjects were profiled by immunosequencing and related to cytomegalovirus serostatus. Besides the first cohort of roughly 660 subjects, a separate validation cohort made up of roughly 120 different subjects was used. To predict cytomegalovirus infection status, the study brought together high-throughput TCR immunosequencing, statistical association of individual TCRs with disease status, and machine learning. To study patterns of TCR occurrence, a later analysis re-analyzed previously published TCR beta repertoires from just over 650 donors and added high-resolution HLA genotyping. In the later analysis, no new phenotypic data were used to find candidate immune exposures; instead, reliance was placed on TCR beta sequences and their occurrence across donors. To decide whether each TCR beta V gene segment behaved as functional or pseudogenic, an earlier analysis of nearly 600 of the donors relied on high-throughput TCR beta sequencing. Donor age, sex, ethnicity and CMV serostatus were collected together with the repertoire data. A later genetic analysis took genome-wide SNP genotypes for about 55% of the 666 donors and used that subset as a discovery cohort. Every repertoire in the discovery cohort had been generated on one and the same sequencing platform. HLA typing covered class I and class II loci at four-digit resolution. Typing coverage varied by locus: roughly 629-630 donors for A, B, C, DRB1 and DQB1; approximately 500 for DQA1; approximately 610 for DPA1; around 450 for DPB1. About 5 DR-DQ haplotypes were handled as single units for association and clustering, since linkage in the cohort was strong. Across under 500 genotyped donors of the cohort, an average of roughly 250,000 unique TCR beta nucleotide sequences per donor were sequenced, and about a sixth of those sequences were non-productive.

Study-wide findings and limitations: Because some donors lacked HLA typing at each locus, the association tests relied only on the typed subset. The classifier was reported to diagnose cytomegalovirus status with high specificity and sensitivity in both the original and validation cohorts. The presence/absence analyses assumed that sequencing depth was roughly uniform across donors, and that assumption may not be true. In vitro tests confirmed that a few of the cytomegalovirus-associated TCR beta chains recognize cytomegalovirus antigens. Because the 87-base-pair reads could not distinguish some IMGT-functional V segments, including TRBV6-2 and TRBV6-3, those segments were excluded. An earlier analysis of 450 to 750 of the donors showed that most TCR beta V segments appeared in productive rearrangements either about 87% or about 30% of the time, which broadly matched IMGT annotations. The earlier analysis of about 600 of the donors excluded fewer than 20 rarely observed V segments, including chromosome 9 orphons, because counts were too low. A later analysis found that TCR association rates varied across HLA loci, with DRB1 alleles showing the most associated TCRs and HLA-C alleles the fewest. In the study, 150 to 200 TCR beta chains were listed as associated with cytomegalovirus. Several of the top co-occurrence clusters appeared to be linked to parvovirus B19, influenza, CMV and Epstein-Barr virus, according to a later analysis. The cohort was sequenced for TCR beta chains only, and without alpha or paired-chain data the features that could be detected were limited. Linkage disequilibrium might explain the correlated functional status among segregating V segments, but an unknown experimental factor could not be excluded. According to a later genetic analysis, donors in an Asian-associated ancestry cluster had fewer N-insertions in productive TCRs than the approximately 670-donor mean. Assigning TCR associations to individual alleles was difficult when HLA alleles, especially DR and DQ, strongly co-occurred. According to a later analysis, most CMV-associated TCR beta chains appeared to be HLA-restricted, and the HLA associations seemed to be driven largely by CMV exposure. The only immune exposure information available for the cohort was CMV serostatus. A further reported finding was that TCR beta sequences accurately predicted the HLA-A and HLA-B alleles for most subjects in the first cohort. A later genetic analysis associated a missense DCLRE1C variant with V-gene and J-gene trimming of TCR beta chains, and an independent cohort replicated the association. In a later analysis, HLA-associated TCR beta chains were found to be more clonally expanded and to have lower generation probabilities than equally common non-associated chains. Most TCR sequences were seen in very few donors, while some public TCRs were found in many individuals. It was suggested by the authors that the approach could potentially be generalized to other disease states and immunological phenotypes. The sequencing pipeline was judged likely to have produced a cluster of highly shared sequence variants as a technical artifact. In a later analysis, about 17,000 TCR beta sequences were associated with specific HLA alleles at a false discovery rate of 0.05.

The cohort comprised fewer than 750 healthy bone marrow donors. Cohort members were all nominally healthy when sampled, although unrecorded immune exposures were likely present. The donor tested CMV seropositive, placing the donor among the 250 to 350 seropositive members of the cohort. A peripheral blood sample was collected from each donor, and TCR beta sequencing was performed on peripheral blood mononuclear cells. The Qiagen DNeasy Blood Extraction Kit was used to extract genomic DNA from the blood cell samples. Recombination connected TRBV5-1 to TRBJ1-5; TRBD1 lines up with 7 middle nucleotides. Sequencing used PBMCs. This sequence was found in a woman aged 30 to 39 in good health and CMV-seropositive. The CDR3 reads as follows: CASSLEGAGQPQHF. The nucleotide sequence is given as TGCGCCAGCAGCTTGGAGGGGGCTGGGCAGCCCCAGCATTTT.